In this sample, the clone carrying this T cell receptor (beta chain) turned up once. Patients of the Seattle cohort, enrolled during active infection, were followed longitudinally. Original processing methods: Amplification of reference gene primers was used by the study to estimate nucleated cell counts. Some clones are missing from TCRdb's copy, which holds only in-frame ones; the method was immunoSEQ multiplex PCR. The DNA was the basis for D and trimming; V, J and clone size are from that table. The sample contains over 70,000 clones, about 85% of which appear only once. The source of the sample is a study of blood T cell repertoires in COVID-19. The overall study: Sites across the United States, Italy and Spain contributed samples from acute and convalescent COVID-19. From T cells, B-cell-depleted T cells, or PBMCs came the material, which was cDNA or gDNA.

Germline CDR1 is SGHAT and CDR2 is FQNNGV. The CDR3 is 14 residues long. The junction had 2 bases not matched to a gene; V was cut back by 4 bases and J by 4 bases. The sample consisted of peripheral blood. The origin of this receptor is a man aged 55-75 years with COVID-19, enrolled during active disease. The J gene is TRBJ1-3, the V gene TRBV11-2; TRBD1 agrees at 9 bases. The CDR3 loop reads CASSYRGPGNTIYF. For the CDR3, the DNA is TGTGCCAGCAGCTACAGGGGGCCAGGAAACACCATATATTTT.